These 7 T cell receptor beta chains were all obtained from the same sample, sequenced in a study of T cells in localized non-small cell lung cancer. Here immunoSEQ multiplex PCR was the method, and the copy in TCRdb shows in-frame clones only, minus some. The sample holds over 20,000 clones, around 90% seen once. Sequences were derived from peripheral blood, sampled before any cancer treatment. These receptors were collected from a man between 35 and 75 years old with stage III squamous cell lung carcinoma.

The V and J genes are TRBV5-1 and TRBJ2-7; 10 bases are shared with TRBD1. This CDR3 is built from 13 residues. With V trimmed by 4 bases and J by 7 bases, 5 bases remained unmatched. Germline values: CDR1 SGHRS, CDR2 YFSETQ. CDR3 coding DNA: TGCGCCAGCAGCGCTCGGACAGGGGGTGAGCAGTACTTC. Translating it yields CASSARTGGEQYF.

This chain links TRBV9 with TRBJ2-2; D may be TRBD2 (7 bases). V was pared by 1 base and J by 3 bases, with 13 bases between. CDR1 is SGDLS and CDR2 is YYNGEE in the germline V gene. There are 16 residues in the CDR3. The CDR3 coding sequence is TGTGCCAGCAGCGTAATGGGGGGGCAATACACCGGGGAGCTGTTTTTT. Protein: CASSVMGGQYTGELFF. Complete variable domain (other parts from reference TRBV9 and TRBJ2-2): DSGVTQTPKHLITATGQRVTLRCSPRSGDLSVYWYQQSLDQGLQFLIQYYNGEERAKGNILERFSAQQFPDLHSELNLSSLELGDSALYFCASSVMGGQYTGELFFGEGSRLTVL.

The chain couples TRBV5-6 to TRBJ2-7; perhaps D is TRBD1 or TRBD2 (5 bases each). V was clipped by 0 bases and J by 3 bases, with 7 bases between them. The CDR3 has 13 amino acids. The germline gives CDR1 SGHDT, CDR2 YYEEEE. The CDR3 region has the DNA TGTGCCAGCAGCTTGGTTGGGGGCTACGAGCAGTACTTC. Translated: CASSLVGGYEQYF.

The V and J genes are TRBV19 and TRBJ2-4, with TRBD2 as a possible D gene (7 bases). The CDR3 consists of 15 residues. The V end was cut by 7 bases, the J end by 0 bases, with 13 bases between. Germline-derived CDR1 and CDR2 are LNHDA and SQIVND (reference sequence). The CDR3 nucleotides are TGTGCCAGTAACGAGGGGGGGCTAGCCAAAAACATTCAGTACTTC. This translates into CASNEGGLAKNIQYF.

The chain links TRBV7-2 to TRBJ2-5, with TRBD1 identical over 12 bases. Trimming took 3 bases from V and 5 from J; bases not matched to a gene: 4. There are 15 residues in the CDR3. Germline CDR1 is SGHTA and CDR2 is FQGNSA. The CDR3, as DNA: TGTGCCAGCAGCTTCGGGACAGGGGGCAGGGAGACCCAGTACTTC. Translated: CASSFGTGGRETQYF.

V gene TRBV5-6 combines with J gene TRBJ1-5; D is ambiguous. The CDR3 runs 13 residues. CDR1 is SGHDT, CDR2 YYEEEE, per germline. V was clipped by 0 bases and J by 4 bases, with 5 bases between them. The chain's CDR3 is CASSLGRNQPQHF. The CDR3 region has the DNA TGTGCCAGCAGCTTGGGCAGAAATCAGCCCCAGCATTTT.

The chain is built from TRBV30 and TRBJ1-2; 8 nucleotides match TRBD1. Trimming cost V 2 bases and J 4 bases; bases outside gene matches: 3. The V gene's germline CDR1 is GTSNPN and CDR2 SVGIG (reference sequence). The CDR3 contains 13 residues. CDR3 in DNA: TGTGCCTGGAGTCGGGACAGGCCCTATGGCTACACCTTC. As protein: CAWSRDRPYGYTF.